These 29 T cell receptor beta chains were all obtained from the same sample, sequenced in a study of monozygotic twins with cystic fibrosis. Assay: immunoSEQ multiplex PCR; the TCRdb copy retains only in-frame clones and omits some. Among 30,000 or so clones, more than 60% were seen once, and the ten largest hold around 0.73%. The material sequenced was blood. All receptors derive from a girl aged 5 to 17 with cystic fibrosis.

The rearrangement links TRBV5-6 to TRBJ1-2, with D perhaps matching TRBD1 (6 bases). The V end lost 0 bases, the J end lost 4 bases, and 19 bases lay between the germline ends. The germline CDR1 and CDR2 sequences are SGHDT and YYEEEE. The CDR3 length is 17 residues. In DNA, the CDR3 is TGTGCCAGCAGCTTGGCCGTGGAGGGGGAGTTTAGCTATGGCTACACCTTC. It codes for CASSLAVEGEFSYGYTF.

The chain uses TRBV19 and TRBJ2-7, with 12 positions matching TRBD1. The length of the CDR3 is 18 residues. V trimming: 3 bases; J trimming: 5 bases; junction bases outside the gene matches: 14. The germline V gene encodes CDR1 LNHDA and CDR2 SQIVND (reference sequence). CDR3 residues: CASSIVLMGQGALDEQYF. The CDR3 DNA reads TGTGCCAGTAGTATTGTTCTTATGGGACAGGGGGCTCTCGACGAGCAGTACTTC.

The chain is built from TRBV30 and TRBJ1-3; D unclear. Germline CDR1 reads GTSNPN; CDR2 reads SVGIG (reference sequence). The length of the CDR3 is 13 residues. V lost 3 bases to trimming and J lost 0 bases, with 6 bases between them. The chain's CDR3 is CAWRHNSGNTIYF. The CDR3 DNA sequence: TGTGCCTGGAGGCACAACTCTGGAAACACCATATATTTT.

The J gene is TRBJ2-7, the V gene TRBV2; 11 positions agree with TRBD2. V was pared by 4 bases and J by 4 bases, with 3 bases of the junction left unmatched. The germline gives CDR1 SNHLY, CDR2 FYNNEI. The CDR3 consists of 14 residues. The CDR3 region has the DNA TGTGCCAGCAGTGTGACTAGCGGGAATTACGAGCAGTACGTC. Its translation is CASSVTSGNYEQYV.

The genes are TRBV5-4 and TRBJ2-3, with 7 bases that match TRBD1. CDR1 SGHNT and CDR2 YYREEE come from the germline V gene (reference sequence). CDR3 size: 14 residues. J gave up 3 bases and V 2 bases, and 3 bases lay outside the gene matches. CDR3 region: CASSLGTETDTQYF. The CDR3 DNA follows: TGTGCCAGCAGCTTAGGGACAGAGACAGATACGCAGTATTTT.

The chain combines TRBV7-2 with TRBJ2-7; D is possibly TRBD2 (6 bases). The ends were cut back, 3 bases at V and 4 bases at J, with 16 bases in the middle. The CDR3 extends over 15 amino acids. Germline V lookup: CDR1 SGHTA, CDR2 FQGNSA. The CDR3 DNA reads as TGTGCCAGCAGCTTCGGTGCGGGAACCACTTACGAGCAGTACTTC. This encodes CASSFGAGTTYEQYF.

J is TRBJ1-1 and V is TRBV2; 8 bases are a match to TRBD1. The germline V gene encodes CDR1 SNHLY and CDR2 FYNNEI. The CDR3 length is 15 residues. Germline trimming cut 6 bases from V and 0 bases from J; bases unmatched to any gene: 6. The CDR3 coding sequence is TGTGCCAGCAGCGGGACAGGCCTCTTGAACACTGAAGCTTTCTTT. Its translation is CASSGTGLLNTEAFF.

This chain joins TRBV7-8 and TRBJ1-2, with 9 bases that match TRBD1. This CDR3 has 15 residues. V lost 5 bases and J lost 4; bases outside the gene matches: 8. Per the germline V gene, CDR1 is SGHVS and CDR2 is FQNEAQ. The DNA of the CDR3 is TGTGCCAGCAGCCCCGGGACAGGGAGAGTCTATGGCTACACCTTC. It codes for CASSPGTGRVYGYTF.

This chain joins TRBV15 and TRBJ2-7, with 12 nucleotides matching TRBD2. CDR1 is LNHNV and CDR2 is YYDKDF in the germline V gene (reference sequence). J gave up 4 bases and V 1 base, and 8 bases lay outside the gene matches. The CDR3 has 17 residues. CDR3 protein: CATSRGHPLAGGYEQYF. CDR3 nucleotides: TGTGCCACCAGCAGAGGACACCCACTAGCGGGAGGTTACGAGCAGTACTTC.

The rearrangement joins TRBV29-1 to TRBJ2-1, with a tentative D call TRBD2 (5 bases). Trimming stripped 0 bases from V and 8 bases from J, with 20 bases between. The CDR3 extends over 16 amino acids. The germline V gene encodes CDR1 SQVTM and CDR2 ANQGSEA. This chain's CDR3 is CSVEEEARGPRDEQFF. As DNA, the CDR3 is TGCAGCGTTGAAGAGGAGGCCCGCGGGCCCCGAGATGAGCAGTTCTTC.

V gene TRBV6-1 combines with J gene TRBJ1-4; 8 nucleotides match TRBD1. V lost 0 bases and J lost 6; bases outside the gene matches: 6. The CDR3 loop spans 16 amino acids. CDR1 and CDR2 (germline): MNHNS, SASEGT. CDR3 loop: CASSEAGGQGDEKLFF. The CDR3 DNA sequence: TGTGCCAGCAGTGAAGCGGGAGGACAGGGAGATGAAAAACTGTTTTTT.

This chain joins TRBV9 and TRBJ1-1; a possible D gene is TRBD1 (5 bases). The ends were cut back, 2 bases at V and 4 bases at J, with 18 bases in the middle. The CDR3 length is 16 residues. Germline lookup yields CDR1 SGDLS and CDR2 YYNGEE. The chain's CDR3 is CASSVTGGGRGTEAFF. As DNA, the CDR3 is TGTGCCAGCAGCGTCACTGGTGGGGGAAGGGGCACTGAAGCTTTCTTT.

This clone was found a few times. This rearrangement joins TRBV28 to TRBJ1-2; the match to TRBD1 covers 7 bases. V was clipped by 8 bases and J by 2 bases; unmatched bases: 8. The V gene's germline CDR1 is MDHEN and CDR2 SYDVKM. The CDR3 totals 14 residues. The CDR3 is CASGTTTGNYGYTF. The CDR3 DNA reads as TGTGCCAGCGGAACCACGACAGGGAACTATGGCTACACCTTC.

Only a few counts were recorded for this clone. The chain employs TRBV7-2 and TRBJ2-7, with TRBD2 identical over 11 bases. The CDR3 runs to 15 residues. The V gene end was trimmed by 5 bases and the J gene end by 4 bases; junction bases not matched to a gene: 7. Germline V gene lookup returns CDR1 SGHTA and CDR2 FQGNSA. The DNA of the CDR3 is TGTGCCAGCAGCCCAGGGACTAGCGGACTGTACGAGCAGTACGTC. It encodes CASSPGTSGLYEQYV.

The chain couples TRBV10-3 to TRBJ2-3, with D perhaps being TRBD1 or TRBD2 (5 bases each). Germline-derived CDR1 and CDR2 are ENHRY and SYGVKD. V dropped 3 bases and J dropped 5 bases, with 12 bases sitting between them. The CDR3 loop spans 14 amino acids. The DNA for the CDR3 is TGTGCCATCAGTGAAAGGGAGACAGAAGATACGCAGTATTTT. Encoded protein: CAISERETEDTQYF.

The gene calls are TRBV4-3 and TRBJ2-7, with a possible D match to TRBD2 (6 bases). This CDR3 spans 14 amino acids. Germline V lookup: CDR1 LGHNA, CDR2 YSLEER. The V and J ends lost 4 bases and 5 bases respectively, with 15 bases between them. This CDR3 reads CASSRQGTYDEQYF. CDR3 in DNA: TGCGCCAGCAGCCGACAAGGGACTTATGACGAGCAGTACTTC.

The chain carries TRBV11-3 and TRBJ2-3; D call uncertain. CDR3 length: 14 residues. Trimming took off 4 bases at V and 2 bases at J, with 10 bases between the two ends. Germline V CDR1 and CDR2: SGHNT, YENEEA. The CDR3 coding sequence is TGTGCCAGCAGCTCAGCCTACCACACAGATACGCAGTATTTT. Protein: CASSSAYHTDTQYF.

The chain carries TRBV11-2 and TRBJ2-1; the match to TRBD2 covers 11 bases. This CDR3 is 16 amino acids long. The junction had 10 bases not matched to a gene; V was cut back by 2 bases and J by 10 bases. Looked up from germline, CDR1 is SGHAT and CDR2 is FQNNGV. The CDR3 bases are TGTGCCAGCAGCTTATTCCGACTAGCGGGACGGGGAGAGCAGTTCTTC. This codes for CASSLFRLAGRGEQFF. The full variable domain, completed using reference TRBV11-2 and TRBJ2-1, is EAGVAQSPRYKIIEKRQSVAFWCNPISGHATLYWYQQILGQGPKLLIQFQNNGVVDDSQLPKDRFSAERLKGVDSTLKIQPAKLEDSAVYLCASSLFRLAGRGEQFFGPGTRLTVL.

A few counts support this clone. This rearrangement joins TRBV7-9 to TRBJ2-1; the match to TRBD2 covers 10 bases. V was clipped by 3 bases and J by 6 bases; unmatched bases: 5. Germline V CDR1 and CDR2: SEHNR, FQNEAQ (reference sequence). The CDR3 covers 15 residues. The CDR3 sequence: CASSFLAGGSNEQFF. The CDR3 bases are TGTGCCAGCAGCTTCTTAGCGGGAGGATCCAATGAGCAGTTCTTC.

The chain uses TRBV4-3 and TRBJ2-2, with D uncertain. With 0 bases removed from V and 6 bases from J, the gap between germline ends came to 17 bases. The germline gives CDR1 LGHNA, CDR2 YSLEER. This CDR3 is 17 amino acids long. CDR3 protein: CASSQDINRAGAGELFF. CDR3 sequence (DNA): TGCGCCAGCAGCCAAGATATCAACCGCGCCGGCGCCGGGGAGCTGTTTTTT.

V is TRBV5-1 and J is TRBJ1-3, with 8 nucleotides matching TRBD1. The CDR3 has 14 residues. Germline loops: CDR1 SGHRS, CDR2 YFSETQ. The V and J ends lost 4 bases and 4 bases, in that order; junction bases with no gene match: 4. The CDR3 region is CASSVGTGGNTIYF. The CDR3 DNA follows: TGCGCCAGCAGCGTAGGGACAGGCGGAAACACCATATATTTT.

This rearrangement joins TRBV5-4 to TRBJ2-7; D perhaps matches TRBD1 (6 bases). CDR3 size: 13 residues. Trimming pared 0 bases from V and 5 bases from J, leaving 9 bases between. CDR1 and CDR2 (germline): SGHNT, YYREEE (reference sequence). This chain's CDR3 is CASSLDRAHEQYV. CDR3 nucleotides: TGTGCCAGCAGCTTGGACAGGGCCCACGAGCAGTACGTC.

The chain has TRBV6-6 and TRBJ1-5; D is possibly TRBD1 (5 bases). Trimming cost V 4 bases and J 6 bases, with 19 bases left between them. Germline V gene lookup returns CDR1 MNHNY and CDR2 SVGAGI (reference sequence). CDR3 length: 16 residues. The CDR3 protein is CASSSPFSQGGQPQHF. CDR3 coding DNA: TGTGCCAGCAGTTCTCCCTTTTCGCAGGGCGGTCAGCCCCAGCATTTT.

V is TRBV7-2 and J is TRBJ1-2; D may be TRBD1 (6 bases). Germline V gene sequence: CDR1 SGHTA, CDR2 FQGNSA. The CDR3 is 16 amino acids. V lost 2 bases, J lost 2 bases, and 15 bases lay in between. The CDR3 DNA reads TGTGCCAGCAGCTTATTCGGCAAAGGGGGGAACTATGGCTACACCTTC. It encodes CASSLFGKGGNYGYTF.

The chain couples TRBV15 to TRBJ2-5; D is uncertain. V was pared by 8 bases and J by 2 bases, with 12 bases between. The V gene's germline CDR1 is LNHNV and CDR2 YYDKDF (reference sequence). The CDR3 contains 13 residues. CDR3 residues: CATGQLGQETQYF. CDR3 in DNA: TGTGCCACCGGGCAGTTAGGTCAAGAGACCCAGTACTTC.

This clone was seen once. V and J are TRBV4-1 and TRBJ1-4; D perhaps matches TRBD1 (6 bases). The CDR3 runs 18 residues. Germline V gives CDR1 MGHRA, CDR2 YSYEKL. V was pared by 3 bases and J by 5 bases, with 22 bases between. CDR3 nucleotides: TGCGCCAGCAGCCATAGACAAATTAGTGGGGGGGCAAATGAAAAACTGTTTTTT. This translates into CASSHRQISGGANEKLFF.

The genes are TRBV18 and TRBJ2-1; TRBD1 agrees at 9 bases. Unmatched junction bases numbered 11, after V lost 6 bases and J lost 8 bases. This CDR3 region has 15 residues. Germline CDR1 is KGHSH and CDR2 is LQKENI. The CDR3 spells CASSPAGQGFYEQFF. DNA of the CDR3: TGTGCCAGCTCGCCCGCGGGACAGGGATTCTATGAGCAGTTCTTC.

The rearrangement joins TRBV23-1 to TRBJ2-4, with D tentatively TRBD1 (5 bases). TRBV23-1 qualifies as an ORF whose function is uncertain. The CDR3 length is 15 residues. Trimming pared 8 bases from V and 3 bases from J, leaving 17 bases between. The CDR3 nucleotides read TGCGCCAGCCGTCCAAGGGGAAGGTGCAAAAACATTCAGTACTTC. This codes for CASRPRGRCKNIQYF.

The sample holds a few counts of this clone. The chain employs TRBV5-4 and TRBJ2-3; 8 positions agree with TRBD2. Germline trimming cut 7 bases from V and 9 bases from J; bases unmatched to any gene: 16. Germline CDR1 SGHNT, CDR2 YYREEE (reference sequence). The CDR3 contains 15 residues. CDR3 region: CASLDPGRGAETQYF. The DNA of the CDR3 is TGTGCCAGCCTAGACCCCGGGAGGGGGGCCGAGACGCAGTATTTT.